Presented here are 7 T cell receptor beta chains from one specimen sequenced in a study of T-cell memory formation after mild COVID-19. In TCRdb, the 5' RACE reads were re-called with MiXCR into one record per CDR3 protein. This sample has roughly 510,000 distinct CDR3 sequences, with 17% found just once. The specimen sequenced was PBMCs or a T cell subset sorted from them (not recorded which). These receptors were taken from an adult woman who had mild COVID-19 (a few samples of this study predate the infection). Cell type and time point are not known.

V gene TRBV3-1 combines with J gene TRBJ2-1; D perhaps matches TRBD2 (6 bases). V lost 5 bases and J 1 base, leaving 15 bases between the germline ends. The CDR3 sequence is 16 residues long. Germline lookup yields CDR1 LGHDT and CDR2 YNNKEL (reference sequence). The CDR3 sequence is CASSAQRLVSYNEQFF. DNA of the CDR3: TGTGCCAGCAGCGCCCAAAGACTAGTTTCCTACAATGAGCAGTTCTTC.

This clonotype was picked up one time. The chain carries TRBV7-2 and TRBJ2-1; D gene ambiguous. The germline V gene has CDR1 SGHTA and CDR2 FQGNSA. V lost 4 bases to trimming and J lost 5 bases, with 12 bases between them. The CDR3 spans 14 residues. CDR3 coding DNA: TGTGCCAGCAGCTCTTCATTGAACCACAATGAGCAGTTCTTC. It translates to CASSSSLNHNEQFF.

This clonotype was picked up a small number of times. This chain links TRBV7-2 with TRBJ1-5; unclear D gene. Between the trimmed V and J ends, which lost 1 base and 6 bases, there was a span of 13 bases. Per the germline V gene, CDR1 is SGHTA and CDR2 is FQGNSA. CDR3 length: 15 amino acids. CDR3 residues: CASSLGLGRGQPQHF. CDR3 coding DNA: TGTGCCAGCAGCTTAGGGCTGGGTCGAGGTCAGCCCCAGCATTTT.

This CDR3 reads CAISESGATEAFF. The DNA of the CDR3 is TGTGCCATCAGTGAGTCGGGGGCCACTGAAGCTTTCTTT. V and J are TRBV10-3 and TRBJ1-1; tentative D call: TRBD1 (6 bases). From germline, CDR1 is ENHRY and CDR2 SYGVKD. V was shortened by 0 bases and J by 4 bases, with 6 bases between the two germline ends. The CDR3 is 13 amino acids.

The V gene is TRBV5-6, the J gene TRBJ1-2; D uncertain. V was shortened by 3 bases and J by 4 bases, with 13 bases between the two germline ends. CDR3 length equals 14 residues. Germline-derived CDR1 and CDR2 are SGHDT and YYEEEE. CDR3 region: CASSSGRRLYGYTF. CDR3 bases: TGTGCCAGCAGCTCCGGCAGGCGGCTCTATGGCTACACCTTC. The full variable domain, in which reference TRBV5-6 and TRBJ1-2 provide the parts outside the CDR3, is DAGVTQSPTHLIKTRGQQVTLRCSPKSGHDTVSWYQQALGQGPQFIFQYYEEEERQRGNFPDRFSGHQFPNYSSELNVNALLLGDSALYLCASSSGRRLYGYTFGSGTRLTVV.

The table lists this clonotype with a few counts. The rearrangement joins TRBV10-3 to TRBJ1-6; D is unresolved. This CDR3 contains 15 residues. The V end was cut by 6 bases, the J end by 0 bases, with 9 bases between. Germline V gene lookup returns CDR1 ENHRY and CDR2 SYGVKD. The chain's CDR3 is CAISPQASYNSPLHF. For the CDR3, the DNA is TGTGCCATCAGCCCACAAGCCTCCTATAATTCACCCCTCCACTTT.

The rearrangement joins TRBV20-1 to TRBJ2-7, with a weak D call TRBD1 (6 bases). CDR1 and CDR2 from the germline V gene are DFQATT and SNEGSKA (reference sequence). The germline V and J ends were trimmed by 1 base and 5 bases, with 15 bases remaining between them. The CDR3 extends over 14 amino acids. The CDR3 sequence is CSARVPRGRDEQYF. In DNA, the CDR3 is TGCAGTGCTAGAGTTCCCAGGGGTAGGGACGAGCAGTACTTC.